This TCR beta chain was obtained from a study of response to subunit inactivated influenza vaccine. Overall study results and limits: New T cells are recruited in small numbers by each seasonal influenza vaccination, according to the authors' suggestion.

TCRdb called the RT-PCR reads again in MiXCR, with one record for every CDR3 protein. The repertoire holds about 780,000 distinct CDR3 sequences, with around a sixth as singletons. This clonotype has ten or more counts. Antigen: not known. The V and J ends lost 4 bases and 5 bases respectively, with 17 bases between them. The V gene's germline CDR1 is MGHRA and CDR2 YSYEKL. The CDR3 contains 15 residues. V is TRBV4-1 and J is TRBJ1-1; the D gene is possibly TRBD1 (6 bases). The specimen comprised PBMCs from blood, sampled roughly 5 days after vaccination. The receptor's source is a man over 45 who received an inactivated influenza vaccine. The CDR3 is CASSPIRGGKTEAFF. CDR3 nucleotides: TGCGCCAGCAGCCCGATAAGGGGGGGGAAAACTGAAGCTTTCTTT.